This TCR beta chain was retrieved from a study of blood T cell repertoires in COVID-19. CDR3 length: 15 residues. The trim removed 0 bases at V and 5 bases at J, leaving 7 bases unmatched. The germline CDR1 and CDR2 sequences are SGDLS and YYNGEE. Sequencing was performed with immunoSEQ multiplex PCR; in TCRdb, only in-frame clones are kept and a portion is missing. The repertoire holds 210,000 or so clones, with about 83% as singletons. The chain joins TRBV9 to TRBJ2-7, with 8 positions matching TRBD2. The sample was peripheral blood. This clonotype was obtained from a woman in her 30s with COVID-19, enrolled during active disease. CDR3 protein: CASSVGQRESDEQYF. In DNA form, the CDR3 reads TGTGCCAGCAGCGTAGGTCAGCGGGAGTCCGACGAGCAGTACTTC. The full variable domain, with the rest looked up from reference TRBV9 and TRBJ2-7, is DSGVTQTPKHLITATGQRVTLRCSPRSGDLSVYWYQQSLDQGLQFLIQYYNGEERAKGNILERFSAQQFPDLHSELNLSSLELGDSALYFCASSVGQRESDEQYFGPGTRLTVT.